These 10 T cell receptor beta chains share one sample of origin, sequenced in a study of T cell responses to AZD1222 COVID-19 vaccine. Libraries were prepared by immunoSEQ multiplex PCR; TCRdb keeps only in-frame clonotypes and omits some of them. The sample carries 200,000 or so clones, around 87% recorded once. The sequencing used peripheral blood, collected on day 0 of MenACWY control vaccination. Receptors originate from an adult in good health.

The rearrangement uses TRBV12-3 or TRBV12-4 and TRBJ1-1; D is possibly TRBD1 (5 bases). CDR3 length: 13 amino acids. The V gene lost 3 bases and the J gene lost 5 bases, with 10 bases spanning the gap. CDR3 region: CASSFPGWTEAFF. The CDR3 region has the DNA TGTGCCAGCAGTTTTCCAGGGTGGACTGAAGCTTTCTTT.

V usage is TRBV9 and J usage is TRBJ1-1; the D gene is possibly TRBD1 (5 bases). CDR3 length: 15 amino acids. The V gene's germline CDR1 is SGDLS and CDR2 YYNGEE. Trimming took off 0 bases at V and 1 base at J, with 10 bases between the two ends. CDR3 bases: TGTGCCAGCAGCGTAGGGGGGACCGCGAACACTGAAGCTTTCTTT. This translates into CASSVGGTANTEAFF.

The CDR3 here is CASSLSPREGRPYF. CDR3 coding DNA: TGTGCCAGCAGTTTAAGCCCCAGGGAGGGGCGTCCATACTTC. The chain uses TRBV28 and TRBJ2-5; 7 bases are a match to TRBD2. With 2 bases clipped from V and 14 bases from J, the junction kept 14 bases outside the gene matches. This CDR3 is built from 14 residues. Looked up from germline, CDR1 is MDHEN and CDR2 is SYDVKM.

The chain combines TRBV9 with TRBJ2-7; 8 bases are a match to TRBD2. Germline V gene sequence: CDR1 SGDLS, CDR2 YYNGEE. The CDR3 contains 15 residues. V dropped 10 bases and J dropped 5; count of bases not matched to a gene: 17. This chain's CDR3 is CAGTFSGRAFHEQYF. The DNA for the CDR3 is TGTGCCGGTACCTTTTCCGGGAGGGCCTTCCACGAGCAGTACTTC. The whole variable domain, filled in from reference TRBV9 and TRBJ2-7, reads DSGVTQTPKHLITATGQRVTLRCSPRSGDLSVYWYQQSLDQGLQFLIQYYNGEERAKGNILERFSAQQFPDLHSELNLSSLELGDSALYFCAGTFSGRAFHEQYFGPGTRLTVT.

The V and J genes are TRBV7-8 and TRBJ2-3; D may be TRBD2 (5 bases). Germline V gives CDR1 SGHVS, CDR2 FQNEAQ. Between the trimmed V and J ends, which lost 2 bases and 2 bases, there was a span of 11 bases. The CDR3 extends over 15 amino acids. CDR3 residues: CASSLRRVYTDTQYF. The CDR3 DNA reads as TGTGCCAGCAGCTTAAGGCGGGTTTACACAGATACGCAGTATTTT. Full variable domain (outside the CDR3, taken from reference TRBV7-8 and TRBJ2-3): GAGVSQSPRYKVAKRGQDVALRCDPISGHVSLFWYQQALGQGPEFLTYFQNEAQLDKSGLPSDRFFAERPEGSVSTLKIQRTQQEDSAVYLCASSLRRVYTDTQYFGPGTRLTVL.

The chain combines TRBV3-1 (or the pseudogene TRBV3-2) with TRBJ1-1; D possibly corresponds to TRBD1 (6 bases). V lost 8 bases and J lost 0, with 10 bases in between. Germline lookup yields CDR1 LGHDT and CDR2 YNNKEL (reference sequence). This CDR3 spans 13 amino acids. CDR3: CASWGQLNTEAFF. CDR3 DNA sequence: TGTGCCAGCTGGGGACAATTGAACACTGAAGCTTTCTTT.

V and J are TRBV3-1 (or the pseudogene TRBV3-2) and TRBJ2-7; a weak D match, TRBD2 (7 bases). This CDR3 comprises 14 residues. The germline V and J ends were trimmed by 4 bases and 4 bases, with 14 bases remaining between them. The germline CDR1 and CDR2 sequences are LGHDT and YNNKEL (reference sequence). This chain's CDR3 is CASSREGGSYEQYF. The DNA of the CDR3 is TGTGCCAGCAGCCGGGAGGGGGGATCTTACGAGCAGTACTTC.

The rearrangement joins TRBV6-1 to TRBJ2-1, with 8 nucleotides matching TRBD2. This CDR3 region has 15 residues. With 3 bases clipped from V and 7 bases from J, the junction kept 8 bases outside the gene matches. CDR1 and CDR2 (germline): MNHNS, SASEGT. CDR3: CASSDLAGGRNEQFF. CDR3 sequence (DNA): TGTGCCAGCAGTGATTTGGCGGGAGGTAGGAATGAGCAGTTCTTC.

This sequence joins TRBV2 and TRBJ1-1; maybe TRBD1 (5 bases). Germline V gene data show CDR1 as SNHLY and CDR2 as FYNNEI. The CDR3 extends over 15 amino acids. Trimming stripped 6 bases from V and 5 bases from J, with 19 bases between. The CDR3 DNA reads TGTGCCAGCAGCCCGTCAGTCTTAAAGGGGACTGAAGCTTTCTTT. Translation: CASSPSVLKGTEAFF.

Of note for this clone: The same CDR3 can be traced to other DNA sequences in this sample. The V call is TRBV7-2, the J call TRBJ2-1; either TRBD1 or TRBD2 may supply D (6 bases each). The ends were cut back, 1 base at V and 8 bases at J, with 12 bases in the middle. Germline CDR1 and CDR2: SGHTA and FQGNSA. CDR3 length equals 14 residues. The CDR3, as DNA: TGTGCCAGCAGCTTAGTGGGGGGCAGGGATGAGCAGTTCTTC. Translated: CASSLVGGRDEQFF.